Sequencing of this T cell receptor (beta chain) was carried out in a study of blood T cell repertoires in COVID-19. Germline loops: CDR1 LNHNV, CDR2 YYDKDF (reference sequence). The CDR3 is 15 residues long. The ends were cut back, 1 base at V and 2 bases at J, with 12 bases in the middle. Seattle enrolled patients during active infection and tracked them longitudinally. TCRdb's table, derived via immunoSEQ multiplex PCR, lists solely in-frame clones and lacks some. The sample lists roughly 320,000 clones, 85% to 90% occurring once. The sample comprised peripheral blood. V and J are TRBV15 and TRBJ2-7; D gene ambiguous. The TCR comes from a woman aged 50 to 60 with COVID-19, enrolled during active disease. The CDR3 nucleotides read TGTGCCACCAGCAGAGGGTTATCGCCTACCTACGAGCAGTACTTC. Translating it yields CATSRGLSPTYEQYF.